The sequence of this TCR beta chain was determined in a study of shared clonotypes between healthy human individuals. Across the whole study: Plates per donor: three CD4 naive, three CD4 memory, two CD8 naive, one CD8 memory.

Naive-designated CD8 cells lacked CD45RO, were positively enriched for CCR7, and omitted terminally differentiated effector memory CD45RA+ cells. Healthy HIV-negative adults without recent acute infections or vaccinations served as donors. Authors' processing steps: ImmunoSEQ output lacked quality scores and full-length reads, limiting matched filtering. Clones were sequenced by immunoSEQ multiplex PCR, and TCRdb holds only the in-frame ones, with some missing. V, J and clone size derive from that table, while D and trimming were established from the DNA sequence. This table has about 800,000 clones, approximately 96% appearing once. Trimming at V came to 4 bases and at J to 10 bases, leaving 7 bases not matched to a gene. In germline, CDR1 is MNHEY, CDR2 SMNVEV (reference sequence). The CDR3 length is 15 residues.

Material: naive CD8+ T cells sorted from blood. The V and J genes are TRBV27 and TRBJ2-1; 13 nucleotides agree with TRBD2. The TCR originated in a man younger than 40 in good health. The CDR3 DNA sequence: TGTGCCAGCAGTTCCGGACTAGCGGGAGTCAGAGAGCAGTTCTTC. It translates to CASSSGLAGVREQFF.